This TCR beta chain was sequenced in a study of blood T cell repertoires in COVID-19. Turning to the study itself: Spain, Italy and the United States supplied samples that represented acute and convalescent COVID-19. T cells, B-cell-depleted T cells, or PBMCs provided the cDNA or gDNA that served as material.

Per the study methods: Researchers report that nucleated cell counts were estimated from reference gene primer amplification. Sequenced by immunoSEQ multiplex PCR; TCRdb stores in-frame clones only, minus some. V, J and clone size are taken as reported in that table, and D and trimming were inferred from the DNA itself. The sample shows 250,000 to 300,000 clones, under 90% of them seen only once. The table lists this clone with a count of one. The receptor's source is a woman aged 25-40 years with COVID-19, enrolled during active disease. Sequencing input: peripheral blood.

The CDR3 here is CASSSLKGGASTDTQYF. DNA for the CDR3: TGTGCCAGCAGCTCCCTCAAGGGCGGGGCAAGCACAGATACGCAGTATTTT. The chain is built from TRBV7-2 and TRBJ2-3; TRBD2 might be the D (6 bases). The CDR3 has 17 amino acids. V was shortened by 4 bases and J by 0 bases, with 17 bases between the two germline ends. In germline, CDR1 is SGHTA, CDR2 FQGNSA.